Sequencing of this TCR beta chain was carried out in a study of shared clonotypes between healthy human individuals. As for the study in general: The cohort comprised a couple of women and a few men. Their ages spanned 18 to 49 years.

Method: immunoSEQ multiplex PCR; TCRdb's copy keeps in-frame clones and lacks some. Found here are over a million clones, about three quarters of them singletons; the top ten hold roughly 1.4%. Germline-derived CDR1 and CDR2 are SGHRS and YFSETQ. The V end lost 4 bases, the J end lost 1 base, and 18 bases lay between the germline ends. The CDR3 is 16 amino acids. This clone was observed a few times. V gene TRBV5-1 combines with J gene TRBJ2-7; D gene ambiguous. The clonotype comes from a man aged 18 to 35 in good health. Sequenced: memory CD4+ T cells sorted from blood. Specified subset: CD45RA-negative fraction. In nucleotides, the CDR3 is TGCGCCAGCAGCGATATTCTGGTGCAAAGTTCCTACGAGCAGTACTTC. This gives the protein CASSDILVQSSYEQYF.